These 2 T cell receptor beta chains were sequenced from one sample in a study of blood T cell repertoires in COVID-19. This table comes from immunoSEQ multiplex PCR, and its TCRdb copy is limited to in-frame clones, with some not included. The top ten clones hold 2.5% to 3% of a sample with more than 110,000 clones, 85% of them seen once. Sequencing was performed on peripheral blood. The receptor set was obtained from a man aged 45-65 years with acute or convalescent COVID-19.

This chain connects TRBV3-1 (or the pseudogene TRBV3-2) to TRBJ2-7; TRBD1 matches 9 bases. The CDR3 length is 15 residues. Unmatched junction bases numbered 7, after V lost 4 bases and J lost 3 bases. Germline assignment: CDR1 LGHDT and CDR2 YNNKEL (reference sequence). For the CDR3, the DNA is TGTGCCAGCAGCCTTCAATGGACAGGGGACTACGAGCAGTACTTC. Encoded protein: CASSLQWTGDYEQYF.

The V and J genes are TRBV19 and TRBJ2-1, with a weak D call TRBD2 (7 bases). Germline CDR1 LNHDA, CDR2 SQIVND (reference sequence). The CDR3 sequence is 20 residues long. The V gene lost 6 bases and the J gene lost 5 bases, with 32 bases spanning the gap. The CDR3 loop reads CASRPLKRGGISFRDNEQFF. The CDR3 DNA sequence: TGTGCCAGTAGGCCCTTAAAGAGGGGGGGCATATCGTTTCGGGACAATGAGCAGTTCTTC.